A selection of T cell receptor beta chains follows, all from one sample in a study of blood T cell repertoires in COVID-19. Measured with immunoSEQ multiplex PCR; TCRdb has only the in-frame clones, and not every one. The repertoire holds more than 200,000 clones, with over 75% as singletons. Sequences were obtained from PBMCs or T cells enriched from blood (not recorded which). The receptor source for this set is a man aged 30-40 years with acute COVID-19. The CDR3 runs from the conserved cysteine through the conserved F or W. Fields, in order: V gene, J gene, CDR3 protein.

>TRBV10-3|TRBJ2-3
CAIMAGEADTQYF
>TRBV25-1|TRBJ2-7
CASSDQGKEREQYF
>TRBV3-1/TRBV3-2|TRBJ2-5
CASSLTRGFGETQYF
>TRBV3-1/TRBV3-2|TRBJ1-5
CASSQDKDRGQPQHF
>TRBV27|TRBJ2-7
CASSGTETYEQYF
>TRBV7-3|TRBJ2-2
CASSLSPGQGVDGELFF
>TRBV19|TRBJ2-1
CASSIRAGTQNEQFF
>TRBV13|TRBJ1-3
CASSSRDREGPGNTIYF
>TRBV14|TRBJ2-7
CASSQESRDRGIYEQYF
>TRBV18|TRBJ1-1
CASSHDRGRSSAFF
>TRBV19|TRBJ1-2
CASSRRTVDGYTF
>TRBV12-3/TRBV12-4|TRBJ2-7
CASSFRGYEQYF
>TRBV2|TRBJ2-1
CASSAIAGDYNEQFF
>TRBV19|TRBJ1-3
CASSKQTGPGNTIYF
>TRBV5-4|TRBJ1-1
CASSLSWTGPGEAFF
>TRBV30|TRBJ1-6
CALTRDRAYYNSPLHF
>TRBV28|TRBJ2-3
CASSDGPSSTQYF
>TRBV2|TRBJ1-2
CASSGSGGGSYGYTF
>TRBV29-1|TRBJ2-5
CSVEYAAGTQYF
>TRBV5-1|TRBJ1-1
CASSLAQTTDEAFF
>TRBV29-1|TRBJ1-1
CSVHEVRGSYTEAFF
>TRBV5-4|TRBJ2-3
CASSLRQITDTQYF
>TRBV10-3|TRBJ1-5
CAISDPDRGWQPQHF